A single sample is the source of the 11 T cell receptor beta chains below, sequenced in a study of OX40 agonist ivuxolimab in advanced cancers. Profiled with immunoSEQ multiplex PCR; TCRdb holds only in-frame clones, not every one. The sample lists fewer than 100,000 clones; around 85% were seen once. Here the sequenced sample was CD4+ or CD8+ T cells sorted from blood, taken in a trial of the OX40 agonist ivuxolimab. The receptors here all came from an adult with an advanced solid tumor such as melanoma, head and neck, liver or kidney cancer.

This CDR3 reads CASSLRFGETQYF. The DNA of the CDR3 is TGTGCCAGCAGCCTTCGATTTGGCGAGACCCAGTACTTC. The rearrangement links TRBV7-2 to TRBJ2-5; D not resolved. The CDR3 is 13 amino acids. Germline CDR1 is SGHTA and CDR2 is FQGNSA. Trimming removed 5 bases from V and 5 bases from J, with 12 bases in between. Combining the CDR3 with reference TRBV7-2 and TRBJ2-5 gives the whole variable domain GAGVSQSPSNKVTEKGKDVELRCDPISGHTALYWYRQSLGQGLEFLIYFQGNSAPDKSGLPSDRFSAERTGGSVSTLTIQRTQQEDSAVYLCASSLRFGETQYFGPGTRLLVL.

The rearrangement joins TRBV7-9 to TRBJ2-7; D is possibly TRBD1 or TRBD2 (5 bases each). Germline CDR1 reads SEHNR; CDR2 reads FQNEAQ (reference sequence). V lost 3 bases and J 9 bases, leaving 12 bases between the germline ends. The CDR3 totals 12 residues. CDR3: CASSFSGARQYF. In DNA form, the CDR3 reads TGTGCCAGCAGCTTTTCCGGGGCTCGGCAGTACTTC. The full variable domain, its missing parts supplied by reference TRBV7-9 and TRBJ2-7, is DTGVSQNPRHKITKRGQNVTFRCDPISEHNRLYWYRQTLGQGPEFLTYFQNEAQLEKSRLLSDRFSAERPKGSFSTLEIQRTEQGDSAMYLCASSFSGARQYFGPGTRLTVT.

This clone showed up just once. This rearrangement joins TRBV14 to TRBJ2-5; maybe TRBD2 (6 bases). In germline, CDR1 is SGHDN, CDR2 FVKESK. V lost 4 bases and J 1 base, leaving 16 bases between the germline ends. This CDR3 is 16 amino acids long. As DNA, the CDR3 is TGTGCCAGCAGCCTCTCGGGACTGCAGATCCAAGAGACCCAGTACTTC. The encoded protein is CASSLSGLQIQETQYF.

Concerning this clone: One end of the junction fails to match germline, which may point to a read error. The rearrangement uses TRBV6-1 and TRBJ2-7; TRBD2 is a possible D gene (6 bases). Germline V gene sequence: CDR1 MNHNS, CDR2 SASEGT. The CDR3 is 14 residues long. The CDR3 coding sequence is TGTGTCAGCAGCCACGCGGGGACCCTCACCGAGCAGTACTTC. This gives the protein CVSSHAGTLTEQYF.

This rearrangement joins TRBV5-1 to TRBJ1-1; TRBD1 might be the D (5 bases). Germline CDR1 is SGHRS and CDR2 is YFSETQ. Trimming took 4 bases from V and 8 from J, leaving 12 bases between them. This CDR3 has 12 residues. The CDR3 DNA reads TGCGCCAGCAGCACGGCGGGGGAGGAAGCTTTCTTT. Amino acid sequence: CASSTAGEEAFF.

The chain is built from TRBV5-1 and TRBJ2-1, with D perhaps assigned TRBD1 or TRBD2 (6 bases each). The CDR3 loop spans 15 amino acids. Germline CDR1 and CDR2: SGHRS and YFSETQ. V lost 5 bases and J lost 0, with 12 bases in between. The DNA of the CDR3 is TGCGCCAGCAGTCGGAGGGGGAGCTCCTACAATGAGCAGTTCTTC. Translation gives CASSRRGSSYNEQFF.

The CDR3 reads CASSDGTRAGEKLFF. CDR3 nucleotides: TGCGCCAGCAGTGACGGGACACGGGCCGGGGAAAAACTGTTTTTT. J is TRBJ1-4 and V is TRBV10-2, with D possibly being TRBD1 (6 bases). There are 15 residues in the CDR3. Germline CDR1 is WSHSY and CDR2 is SAAADI. The V gene lost 3 bases and the J gene lost 8 bases, with 16 bases spanning the gap.

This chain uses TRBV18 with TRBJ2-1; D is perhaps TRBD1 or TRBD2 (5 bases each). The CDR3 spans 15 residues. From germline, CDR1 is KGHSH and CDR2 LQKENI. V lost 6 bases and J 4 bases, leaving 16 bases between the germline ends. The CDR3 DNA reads TGTGCCAGCTCGTCTGCTAGTGGGGGTTACAATGAGCAGTTCTTC. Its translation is CASSSASGGYNEQFF.

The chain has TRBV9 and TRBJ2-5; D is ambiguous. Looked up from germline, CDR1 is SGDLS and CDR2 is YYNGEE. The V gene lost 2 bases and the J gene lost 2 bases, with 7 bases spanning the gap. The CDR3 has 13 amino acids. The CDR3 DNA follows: TGTGCCAGCAGCGTGGCGCAGCAAGAGACCCAGTACTTC. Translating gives CASSVAQQETQYF.

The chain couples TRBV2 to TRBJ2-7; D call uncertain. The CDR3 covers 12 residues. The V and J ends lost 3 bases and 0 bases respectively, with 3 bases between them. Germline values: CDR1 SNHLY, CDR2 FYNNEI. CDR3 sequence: CASSDYSYEQYF. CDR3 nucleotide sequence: TGTGCCAGCAGTGATTACTCCTACGAGCAGTACTTC.

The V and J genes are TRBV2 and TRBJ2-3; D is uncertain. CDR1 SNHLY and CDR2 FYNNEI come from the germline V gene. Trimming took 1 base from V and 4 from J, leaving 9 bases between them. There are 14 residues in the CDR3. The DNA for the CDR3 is TGTGCCAGCAGTGAAGGGGGTCCTCCAGATACGCAGTATTTT. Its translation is CASSEGGPPDTQYF.